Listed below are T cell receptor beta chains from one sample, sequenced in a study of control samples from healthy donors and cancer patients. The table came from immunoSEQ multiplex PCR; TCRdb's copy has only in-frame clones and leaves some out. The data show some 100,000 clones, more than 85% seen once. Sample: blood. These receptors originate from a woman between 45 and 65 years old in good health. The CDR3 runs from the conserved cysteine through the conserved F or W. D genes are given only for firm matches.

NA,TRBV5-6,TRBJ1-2,CASSSYRVDYGYTF
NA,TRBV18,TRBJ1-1,CASSLEQREKTKAFF
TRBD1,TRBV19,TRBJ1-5,CASSIDRVGYSNQPQHF
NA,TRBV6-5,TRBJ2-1,CASSFDREQFF
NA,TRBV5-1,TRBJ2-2,CASSLNSKAANTGELFF
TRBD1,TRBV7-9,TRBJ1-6,CASSPGQVNSPLHF
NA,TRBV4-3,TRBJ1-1,CASSQDWGSEAFF
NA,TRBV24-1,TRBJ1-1,CATSDADTGNTEAFF
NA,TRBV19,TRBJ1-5,CASSIDRAQPQHF
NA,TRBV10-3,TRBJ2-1,CAISDRQANEQFF
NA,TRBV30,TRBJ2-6,CAWSAGAGANVLTF
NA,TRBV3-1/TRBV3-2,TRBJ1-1,CASSQDLVNTEAFF
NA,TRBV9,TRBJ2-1,CASSVTYEQFF
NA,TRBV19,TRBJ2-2,CASAPGLSVIGPGELFF
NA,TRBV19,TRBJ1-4,CASSWDVNEKLFF
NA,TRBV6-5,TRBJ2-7,CASSLTPGGPYEQYF
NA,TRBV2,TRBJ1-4,CATTANSASTNEKLFF
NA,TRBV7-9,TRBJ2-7,CASTLSIEQYF
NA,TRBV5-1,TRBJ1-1,CASSFATGHTEAFF
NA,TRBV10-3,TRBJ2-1,CAISESEYIVQFF
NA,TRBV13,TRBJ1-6,CASSPGGGFDSPLHF
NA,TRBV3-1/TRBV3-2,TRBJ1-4,CASSNLGAEKLFF
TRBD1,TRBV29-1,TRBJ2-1,CSARTGGTYNEQFF
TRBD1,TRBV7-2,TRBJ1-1,CASRGTGSVNTEAFF
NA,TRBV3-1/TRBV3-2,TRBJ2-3,CASSRDSTDTQYF
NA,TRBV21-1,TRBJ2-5,CASSRLGQGEETQYF
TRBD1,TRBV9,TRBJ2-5,CASSPTGEETQYF
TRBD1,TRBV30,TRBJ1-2,CAWTDRARAGYGYTF
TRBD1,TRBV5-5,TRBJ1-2,CASSLVWTGDFSNYGYTF
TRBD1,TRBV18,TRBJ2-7,CASSPKQGGPYEQYF
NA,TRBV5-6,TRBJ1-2,CASSLEQGYGYTF
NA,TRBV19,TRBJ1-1,CASSNRPGGTEAFF